This TCR beta chain emerged from a study of T cell repertoires in cytomegalovirus infection. TCRdb re-called the reads through MiXCR, storing one row per CDR3 protein. The sample shows around 450,000 distinct CDR3 sequences, 11% of them seen only once. This clonotype showed up many times. The sample comprised PBMCs. The TCR comes from a human donor in good health (CMV status not recorded). Some clones in this sample may be carry-over from other donors' samples.

This CDR3 reads CASSPRRASTDTQYF. The CDR3 nucleotides read TGTGCCAGCAGCCCTCGACGGGCTAGCACAGATACGCAGTATTTT. The rearrangement uses TRBV7-2 and TRBJ2-3; no definite D call. V was cut by 5 bases and J by 0 bases, with 12 bases left in between. This CDR3 spans 15 amino acids. Germline-derived CDR1 and CDR2 are SGHTA and FQGNSA.